The 5 T cell receptor beta chains in this list originate from one sample, sequenced in a study of T cells in Graves' hyperthyroidism and ophthalmopathy. From RNA transcripts, TCR beta CDR3 regions were amplified. The TCR CDR3 first-round RT-PCR relied on the HTBI primer set. TCRdb re-called the multiplex PCR reads with MiXCR, one entry per CDR3 protein. Of around 490,000 distinct CDR3 sequences listed, 15% to 20% are singletons. The sample was blood. These receptors were collected from a man aged 35 to 55 with Graves' ophthalmopathy.

This clonotype has only one observation. The chain is built from TRBV4-3 and TRBJ2-2, with D possibly TRBD2 on 7 matching bases. Germline lookup yields CDR1 LGHNA and CDR2 YSLEER. V lost 8 bases, J lost 5 bases, and 15 bases lay in between. This CDR3 spans 14 amino acids. CDR3 residues: CASGGAQFTGELFF. The CDR3 nucleotides are TGCGCCAGCGGGGGGGCACAGTTTACCGGGGAGCTGTTTTTT.

The chain uses TRBV20-1 and TRBJ1-1; TRBD1 matches at 9 bases. The CDR3 runs to 17 residues. CDR1 is DFQATT, CDR2 SNEGSKA, per germline (reference sequence). V was pared by 2 bases and J by 0 bases, with 10 bases of the junction left unmatched. The CDR3 protein is CSARLQGASRMNTEAFF. The CDR3 DNA is TGCAGTGCTAGATTACAGGGGGCGTCCCGAATGAACACTGAAGCTTTCTTT.

This clonotype was found a few times. The V call is TRBV7-9, the J call TRBJ1-1; TRBD1 matches at 11 bases. The V segment lost 5 bases and the J segment 4 bases; nucleotides outside the gene matches: 6. This CDR3 spans 15 amino acids. Per the germline V gene, CDR1 is SEHNR and CDR2 is FQNEAQ (reference sequence). CDR3 in amino acids: CASSTGGTGGTEAFF. CDR3 nucleotides: TGTGCCAGCAGCACCGGGGGGACAGGGGGCACTGAAGCTTTCTTT.

The genes are TRBV30 and TRBJ2-1; a possible D gene is TRBD1 (7 bases). V shed 8 bases and J shed 4 bases, with 18 bases lying between them. CDR1 is GTSNPN, CDR2 SVGIG, per germline (reference sequence). This CDR3 contains 14 residues. CDR3 nucleotides: TGTGCCCTCGGAAGGAGGGACAGATACAATGAGCAGTTCTTC. It is translated as CALGRRDRYNEQFF.

This clonotype came up many times. The chain couples TRBV5-8 to TRBJ2-7; D tentatively reads TRBD1 or TRBD2 (5 bases each). V lost 4 bases and J lost 3, with 11 bases in between. This CDR3 has 13 residues. The germline V gene encodes CDR1 SGHTS and CDR2 YDEGEE. The chain's CDR3 is CASSAGTYYEQYF. The CDR3 DNA follows: TGTGCCAGCAGCGCCGGGACCTACTACGAGCAGTACTTC.